This T cell receptor beta chain was profiled in a study of vaccination and CD4 T cells after COVID-19. With regard to this clonotype: The antigen remains undetermined. A junction end diverges from the germline sequence, so it may reflect a read error.

Stated treatment: approximately 9-day PBMC culture with coronavirus spike peptide pools or control peptides (ViraFEST assay). Germline V gives CDR1 KGHSH, CDR2 LQKENI. CDR3 length: 17 amino acids. Once obtained from cultured CD4+ T cells, the DNA was sequenced using the Oncomine TCR Beta short-read assay. TCRdb redid the calling of the PCR reads with MiXCR, one entry per CDR3 protein. Among about 25,000 distinct CDR3 sequences, over 45% were seen once, and the ten largest hold roughly 6.1%. The source of this sequence is a human donor who had recovered from COVID-19. The sequencing input was CD4+ T cells from blood, cultured in vitro. The chain couples TRBV18 to TRBJ1-3; D is possibly TRBD1 (6 bases). CDR3 in amino acids: CASSPPAGEGSGNTVYF. In nucleotides, the CDR3 is TGTGCCAGCTCACCACCGGCAGGGGAAGGCTCTGGAAACACCGTATATTTT.